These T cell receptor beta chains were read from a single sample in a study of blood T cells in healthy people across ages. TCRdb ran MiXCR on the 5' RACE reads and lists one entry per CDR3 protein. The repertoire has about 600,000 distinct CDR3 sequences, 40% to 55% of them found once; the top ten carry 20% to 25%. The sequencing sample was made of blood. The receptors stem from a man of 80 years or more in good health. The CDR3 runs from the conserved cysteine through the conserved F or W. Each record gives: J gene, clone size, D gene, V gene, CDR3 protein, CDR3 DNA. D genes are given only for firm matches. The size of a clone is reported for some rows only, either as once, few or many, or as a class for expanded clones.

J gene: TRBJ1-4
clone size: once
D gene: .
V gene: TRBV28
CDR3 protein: CASSPTDLGEKLFF
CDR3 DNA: TGTGCCAGCAGTCCGACAGACCTCGGTGAAAAACTGTTTTTT

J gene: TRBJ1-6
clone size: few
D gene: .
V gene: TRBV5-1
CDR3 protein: CASRSLQGNSPLHF
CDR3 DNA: TGCGCCAGCAGGTCTTTACAGGGAAATTCACCCCTCCACTTT

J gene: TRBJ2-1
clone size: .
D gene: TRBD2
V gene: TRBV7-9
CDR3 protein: CASSASGSEQFF
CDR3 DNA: TGTGCCAGCAGCGCTAGCGGCTCAGAGCAGTTCTTC

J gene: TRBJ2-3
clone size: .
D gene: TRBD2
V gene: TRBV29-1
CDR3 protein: CSVGGDPLAGGTDTQYF
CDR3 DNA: TGCAGCGTTGGCGGCGACCCACTAGCGGGGGGCACAGATACGCAGTATTTT

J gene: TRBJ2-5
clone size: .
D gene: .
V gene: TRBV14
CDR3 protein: CASSHSYETQYF
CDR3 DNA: TGTGCCAGCAGCCACTCGTATGAGACCCAGTACTTC

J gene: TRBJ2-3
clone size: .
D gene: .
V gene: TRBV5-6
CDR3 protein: CASSLALSGPTDTQYF
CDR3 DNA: TGTGCCAGCAGCTTGGCCCTCTCGGGACCCACAGATACGCAGTATTTT

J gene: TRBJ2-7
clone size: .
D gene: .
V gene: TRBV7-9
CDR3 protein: CASSPGRFREQYF
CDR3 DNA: TGTGCCAGCAGCCCAGGACGGTTTAGGGAGCAGTACTTC

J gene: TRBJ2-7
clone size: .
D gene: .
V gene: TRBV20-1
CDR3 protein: CSAREGVGEQYF
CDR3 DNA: TGCAGTGCTCGTGAAGGGGTGGGGGAGCAGTACTTC

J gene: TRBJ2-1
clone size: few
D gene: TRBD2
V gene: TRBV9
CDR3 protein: CASSESSGGSYNEQFF
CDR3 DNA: TGTGCCAGCAGCGAATCTAGCGGGGGTTCCTACAATGAGCAGTTCTTC

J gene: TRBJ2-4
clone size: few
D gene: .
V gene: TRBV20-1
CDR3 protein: CSARDPRNIQYF
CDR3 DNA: TGCAGTGCTAGAGATCCCCGTAACATTCAGTACTTC

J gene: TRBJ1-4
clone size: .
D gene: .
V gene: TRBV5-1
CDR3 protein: CASSPRTSTNEKLFF
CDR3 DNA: TGCGCCAGCAGCCCGCGGACATCAACTAATGAAAAACTGTTTTTT

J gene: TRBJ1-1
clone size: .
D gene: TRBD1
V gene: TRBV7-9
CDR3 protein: CASSGEGGANTEAFF
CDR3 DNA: TGTGCCAGCAGCGGGGAAGGGGGCGCGAACACTGAAGCTTTCTTT

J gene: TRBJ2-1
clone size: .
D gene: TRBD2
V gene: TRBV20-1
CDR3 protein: CSARGLGTSGSYNEQFF
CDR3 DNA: TGCAGTGCTAGAGGTTTGGGAACTAGCGGGAGCTACAATGAGCAGTTCTTC

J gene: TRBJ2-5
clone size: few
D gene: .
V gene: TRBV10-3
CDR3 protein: CAISEVDYKETQYF
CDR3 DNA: TGTGCCATCAGTGAGGTCGACTACAAAGAGACCCAGTACTTC

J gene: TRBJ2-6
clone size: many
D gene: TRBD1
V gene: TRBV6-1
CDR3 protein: CASRRWAQGNSGANVLTF
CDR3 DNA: TGTGCCAGCAGAAGGTGGGCACAGGGGAATTCTGGGGCCAACGTCCTGACTTTC

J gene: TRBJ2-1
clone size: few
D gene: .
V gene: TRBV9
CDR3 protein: CASSVSGAGNEQFF
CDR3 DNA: TGTGCCAGCAGCGTAAGCGGAGCCGGGAATGAGCAGTTCTTC

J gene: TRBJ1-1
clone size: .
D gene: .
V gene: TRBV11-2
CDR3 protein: CASSYNRGLEAFF
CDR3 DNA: TGTGCCAGCAGCTATAACAGAGGGCTTGAAGCTTTCTTT

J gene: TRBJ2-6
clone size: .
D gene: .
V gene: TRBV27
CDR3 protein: CASSLLGLISGANVLTF
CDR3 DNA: TGTGCCAGCAGTTTGCTGGGACTGATCTCTGGGGCCAACGTCCTGACTTTC

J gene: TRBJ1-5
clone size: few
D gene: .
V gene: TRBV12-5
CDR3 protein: CATQTGPGQPQHF
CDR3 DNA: TGTGCTACCCAGACAGGCCCAGGTCAGCCCCAGCATTTT

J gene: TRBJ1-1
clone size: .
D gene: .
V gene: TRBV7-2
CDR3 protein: CASGAGRTNTEAFF
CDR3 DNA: TGTGCCAGCGGCGCCGGGCGTACTAACACTGAAGCTTTCTTT

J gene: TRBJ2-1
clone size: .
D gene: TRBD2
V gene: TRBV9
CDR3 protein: CASSSERGLAGVNEQFF
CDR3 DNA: TGTGCCAGCAGCTCAGAGCGCGGACTAGCGGGGGTTAATGAGCAGTTCTTC

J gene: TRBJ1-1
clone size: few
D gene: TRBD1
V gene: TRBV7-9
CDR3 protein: CASSLTGGGTEAFF
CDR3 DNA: TGTGCCAGCAGCCTTACAGGGGGTGGCACTGAAGCTTTCTTT

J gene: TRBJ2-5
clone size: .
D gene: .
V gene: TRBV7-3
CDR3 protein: CASSLETLSQTQYF
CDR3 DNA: TGTGCCAGCAGCTTAGAGACCCTAAGCCAGACCCAGTACTTC

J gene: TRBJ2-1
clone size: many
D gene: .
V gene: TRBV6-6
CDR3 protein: CASSSGPEQFF
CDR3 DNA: TGTGCCAGCAGTTCGGGGCCCGAGCAGTTCTTC

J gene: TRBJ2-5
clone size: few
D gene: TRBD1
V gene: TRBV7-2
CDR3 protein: CASNQGARETQYF
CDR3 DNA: TGTGCCAGCAACCAGGGGGCACGGGAGACCCAGTACTTC

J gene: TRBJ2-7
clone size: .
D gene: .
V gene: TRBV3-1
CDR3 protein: CASSQNPRQTAGEQYF
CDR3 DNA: TGTGCCAGCAGCCAAAACCCCAGGCAGACAGCCGGCGAGCAGTACTTC

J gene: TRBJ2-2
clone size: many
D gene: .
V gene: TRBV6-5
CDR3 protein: CASSYWASTGELFF
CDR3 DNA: TGTGCCAGCAGTTATTGGGCCTCCACCGGGGAGCTGTTTTTT

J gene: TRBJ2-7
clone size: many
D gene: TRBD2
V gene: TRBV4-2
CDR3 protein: CASSRGGEYEQYF
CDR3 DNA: TGTGCCAGCAGCCGTGGGGGGGAGTACGAGCAGTACTTC

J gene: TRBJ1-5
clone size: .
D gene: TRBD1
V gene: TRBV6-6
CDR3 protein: CASSSLTGQGARQPQHF
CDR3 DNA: TGTGCCAGCAGTTCGCTAACCGGACAGGGGGCAAGGCAGCCCCAGCATTTT

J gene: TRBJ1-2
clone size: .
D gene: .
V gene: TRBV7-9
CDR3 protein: CASSLVRRQRNYGYTF
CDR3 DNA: TGTGCCAGCAGCTTAGTAAGGCGACAGCGAAACTATGGCTACACCTTC

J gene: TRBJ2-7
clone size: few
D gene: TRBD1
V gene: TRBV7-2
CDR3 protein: CASNDRGAPYEQYF
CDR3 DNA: TGTGCCAGCAACGACAGGGGGGCGCCCTACGAGCAGTACTTC

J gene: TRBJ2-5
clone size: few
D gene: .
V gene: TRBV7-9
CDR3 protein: CASSLERQTLQETQYF
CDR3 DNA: TGTGCCAGCAGCTTGGAGAGACAGACTCTCCAAGAGACCCAGTACTTC

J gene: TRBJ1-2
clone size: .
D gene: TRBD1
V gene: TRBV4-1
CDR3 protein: CASSLGLTGDYGYTF
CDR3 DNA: TGCGCCAGCAGCCTGGGCCTGACAGGGGACTATGGCTACACCTTC

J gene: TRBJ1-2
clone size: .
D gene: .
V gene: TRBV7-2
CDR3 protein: CASSRNRAGGYGYTF
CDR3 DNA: TGTGCCAGCAGCCGAAACAGGGCTGGGGGCTATGGCTACACCTTC

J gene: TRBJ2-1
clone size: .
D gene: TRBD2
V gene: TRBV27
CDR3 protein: CASKGLAGVARVNEQFF
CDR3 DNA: TGTGCCAGCAAGGGACTAGCGGGAGTCGCGCGCGTCAATGAGCAGTTCTTC

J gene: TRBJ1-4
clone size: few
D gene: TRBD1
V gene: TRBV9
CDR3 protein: CASSASRGLGEKLFF
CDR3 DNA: TGTGCCAGCAGCGCATCGAGGGGGCTGGGAGAAAAACTGTTTTTT